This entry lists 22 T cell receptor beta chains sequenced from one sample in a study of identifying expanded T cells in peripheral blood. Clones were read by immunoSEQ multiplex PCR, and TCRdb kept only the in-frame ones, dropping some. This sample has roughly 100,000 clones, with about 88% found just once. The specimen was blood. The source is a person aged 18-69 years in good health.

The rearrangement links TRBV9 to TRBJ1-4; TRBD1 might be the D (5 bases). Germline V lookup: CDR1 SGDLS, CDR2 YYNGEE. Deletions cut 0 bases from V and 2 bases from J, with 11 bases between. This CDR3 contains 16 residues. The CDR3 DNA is TGTGCCAGCAGCGTAGGGGACCCTGCGACTAATGAAAAACTGTTTTTT. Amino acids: CASSVGDPATNEKLFF.

CDR3 protein: CAWSVTGGNQPQHF. The CDR3 nucleotides read TGTGCCTGGAGTGTGACAGGGGGGAATCAGCCCCAGCATTTT. The chain carries TRBV30 and TRBJ1-5, with 9 bases matching TRBD1. V shed 0 bases, J shed 4 bases, and the junction held 1 base outside the gene matches. The CDR3 extends over 14 amino acids. Germline lookup yields CDR1 GTSNPN and CDR2 SVGIG (reference sequence).

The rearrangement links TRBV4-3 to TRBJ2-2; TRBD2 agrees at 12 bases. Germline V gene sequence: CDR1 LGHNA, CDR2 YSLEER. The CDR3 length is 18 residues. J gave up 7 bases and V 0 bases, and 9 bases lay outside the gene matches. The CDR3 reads CASSQDSGLAGNVGELFF. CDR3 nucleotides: TGCGCCAGCAGCCAAGATTCTGGACTAGCGGGAAATGTCGGGGAGCTGTTTTTT.

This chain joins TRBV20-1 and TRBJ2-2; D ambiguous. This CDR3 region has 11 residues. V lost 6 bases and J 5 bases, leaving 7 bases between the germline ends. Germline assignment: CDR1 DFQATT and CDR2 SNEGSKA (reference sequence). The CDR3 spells CSARRTGELFF. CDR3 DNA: TGCAGTGCCCGTAGGACCGGGGAGCTGTTTTTT.

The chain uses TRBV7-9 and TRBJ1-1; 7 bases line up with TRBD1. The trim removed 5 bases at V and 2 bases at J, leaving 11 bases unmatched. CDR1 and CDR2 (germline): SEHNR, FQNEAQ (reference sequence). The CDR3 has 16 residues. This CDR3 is CASSKYLGGGNTEAFF. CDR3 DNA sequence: TGTGCCAGCAGCAAATACCTAGGAGGGGGCAACACTGAAGCTTTCTTT.

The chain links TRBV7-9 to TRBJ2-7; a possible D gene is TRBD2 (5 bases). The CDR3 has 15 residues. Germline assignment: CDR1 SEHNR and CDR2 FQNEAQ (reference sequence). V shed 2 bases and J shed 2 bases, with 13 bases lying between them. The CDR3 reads CASSLTARAPYEQYF. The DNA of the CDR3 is TGTGCCAGCAGCTTAACAGCGCGGGCTCCCTACGAGCAGTACTTC.

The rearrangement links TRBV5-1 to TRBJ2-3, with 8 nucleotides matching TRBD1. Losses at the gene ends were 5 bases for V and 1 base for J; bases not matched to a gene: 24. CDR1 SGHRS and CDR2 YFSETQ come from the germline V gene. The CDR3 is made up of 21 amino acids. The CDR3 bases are TGCGCCAGCAGTGGTGTTCATAGGAGGGAAGAGGACAGGGAAGGCACAGATACGCAGTATTTT. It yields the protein CASSGVHRREEDREGTDTQYF. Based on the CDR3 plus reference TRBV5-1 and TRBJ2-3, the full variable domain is KAGVTQTPRYLIKTRGQQVTLSCSPISGHRSVSWYQQTPGQGLQFLFEYFSETQRNKGNFPGRFSGRQFSNSRSEMNVSTLELGDSALYLCASSGVHRREEDREGTDTQYFGPGTRLTVL.

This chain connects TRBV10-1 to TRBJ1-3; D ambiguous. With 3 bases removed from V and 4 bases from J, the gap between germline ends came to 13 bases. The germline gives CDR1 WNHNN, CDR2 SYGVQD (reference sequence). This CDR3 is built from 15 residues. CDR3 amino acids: CASSETDKVGNTIYF. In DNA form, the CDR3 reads TGCGCCAGCAGTGAAACCGATAAGGTGGGAAACACCATATATTTT.

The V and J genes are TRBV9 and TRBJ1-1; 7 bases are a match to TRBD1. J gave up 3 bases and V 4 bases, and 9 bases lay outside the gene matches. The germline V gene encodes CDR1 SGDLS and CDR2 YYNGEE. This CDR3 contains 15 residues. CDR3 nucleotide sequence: TGTGCCAGCAGCTTTGACCCTACAGGGGACACTGAAGCTTTCTTT. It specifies CASSFDPTGDTEAFF.

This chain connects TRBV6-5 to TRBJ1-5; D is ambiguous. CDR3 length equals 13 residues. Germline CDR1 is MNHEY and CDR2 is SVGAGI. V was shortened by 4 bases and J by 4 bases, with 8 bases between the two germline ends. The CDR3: CASSLYPNQPQHF. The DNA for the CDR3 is TGTGCCAGCAGTTTATATCCGAATCAGCCCCAGCATTTT.

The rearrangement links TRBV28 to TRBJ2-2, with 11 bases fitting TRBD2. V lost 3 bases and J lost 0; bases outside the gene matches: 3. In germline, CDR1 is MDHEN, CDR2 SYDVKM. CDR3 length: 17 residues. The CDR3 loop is CASSFPSGRPNTGELFF. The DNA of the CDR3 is TGTGCCAGCAGTTTCCCTAGCGGGAGGCCGAACACCGGGGAGCTGTTTTTT.

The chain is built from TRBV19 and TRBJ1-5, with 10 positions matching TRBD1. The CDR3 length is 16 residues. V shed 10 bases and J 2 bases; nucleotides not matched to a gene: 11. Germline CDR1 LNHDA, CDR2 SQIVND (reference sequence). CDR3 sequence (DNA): TGTGCCACCAAGCCTCGGGACAGGGGTGGCAATCAGCCCCAGCATTTT. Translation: CATKPRDRGGNQPQHF.

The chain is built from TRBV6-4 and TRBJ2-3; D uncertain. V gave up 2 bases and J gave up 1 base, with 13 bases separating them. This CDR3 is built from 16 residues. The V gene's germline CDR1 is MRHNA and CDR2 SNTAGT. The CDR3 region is CASSDTVGGGTDTQYF. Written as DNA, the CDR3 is TGTGCCAGCAGTGACACCGTTGGTGGGGGCACAGATACGCAGTATTTT.

The DNA for the CDR3 is TGTGCCAGCAGTGAACTGGACAGAAACAATGAGCAGTTCTTC. As protein: CASSELDRNNEQFF. The chain carries TRBV6-1 and TRBJ2-1; maybe TRBD1 (6 bases). Trimming cost V 2 bases and J 5 bases, with 10 bases left between them. The V gene's germline CDR1 is MNHNS and CDR2 SASEGT. This CDR3 comprises 14 residues.

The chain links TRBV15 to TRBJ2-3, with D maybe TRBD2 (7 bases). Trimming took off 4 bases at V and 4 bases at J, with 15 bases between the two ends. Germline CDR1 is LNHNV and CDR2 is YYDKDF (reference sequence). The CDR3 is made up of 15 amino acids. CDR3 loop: CATSTRLGGADTQYF. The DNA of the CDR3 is TGTGCCACCAGCACCCGGCTAGGGGGGGCAGATACGCAGTATTTT.

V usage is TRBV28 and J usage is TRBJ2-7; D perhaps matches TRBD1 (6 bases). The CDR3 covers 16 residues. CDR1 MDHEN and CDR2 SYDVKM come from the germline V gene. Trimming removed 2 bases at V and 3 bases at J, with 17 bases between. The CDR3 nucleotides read TGTGCCAGCAGTTTAATCAAGGGGGATAAGGGCTACGAGCAGTACTTC. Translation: CASSLIKGDKGYEQYF.

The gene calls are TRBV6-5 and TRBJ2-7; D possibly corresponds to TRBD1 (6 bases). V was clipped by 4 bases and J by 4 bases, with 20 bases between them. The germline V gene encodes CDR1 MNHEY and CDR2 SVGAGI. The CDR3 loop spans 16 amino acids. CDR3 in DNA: TGTGCCAGCAGTTCCCCCCGCTCGCAGGGGAGTTACGAGCAGTACTTC. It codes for CASSSPRSQGSYEQYF.

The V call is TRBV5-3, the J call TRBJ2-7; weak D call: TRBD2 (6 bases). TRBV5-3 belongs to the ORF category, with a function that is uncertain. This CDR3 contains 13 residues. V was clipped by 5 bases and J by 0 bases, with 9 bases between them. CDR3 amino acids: CARRLRDSYEQYF. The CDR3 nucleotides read TGTGCCAGAAGGTTGCGGGACTCCTACGAGCAGTACTTC.

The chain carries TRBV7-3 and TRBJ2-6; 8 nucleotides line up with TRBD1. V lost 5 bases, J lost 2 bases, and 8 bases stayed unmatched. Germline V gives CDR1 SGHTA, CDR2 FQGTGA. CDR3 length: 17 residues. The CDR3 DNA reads TGTGCCAGCAGCATTCGGGCAGGGGGCGCTGGGGCCAACGTCCTGACTTTC. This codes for CASSIRAGGAGANVLTF.

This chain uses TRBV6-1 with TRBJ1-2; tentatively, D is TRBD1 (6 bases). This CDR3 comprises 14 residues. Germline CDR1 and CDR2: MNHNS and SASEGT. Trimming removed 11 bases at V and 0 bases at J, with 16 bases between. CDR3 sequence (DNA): TGTGCCCACGGGGGGCACTTAGCTAACTATGGCTACACCTTC. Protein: CAHGGHLANYGYTF.

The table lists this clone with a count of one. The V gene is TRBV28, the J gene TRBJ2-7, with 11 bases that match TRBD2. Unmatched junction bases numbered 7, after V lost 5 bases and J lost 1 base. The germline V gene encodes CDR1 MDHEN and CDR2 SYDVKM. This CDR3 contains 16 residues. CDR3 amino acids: CASSTIGTSGSYEQYF. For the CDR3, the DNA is TGTGCCAGCAGTACAATCGGGACTAGCGGTTCCTACGAGCAGTACTTC.

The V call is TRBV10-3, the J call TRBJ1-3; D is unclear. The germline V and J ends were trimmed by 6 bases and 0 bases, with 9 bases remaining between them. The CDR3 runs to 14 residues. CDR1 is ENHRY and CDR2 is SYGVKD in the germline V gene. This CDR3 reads CAIRVDGSGNTIYF. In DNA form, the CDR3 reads TGTGCCATCAGGGTAGACGGCTCTGGAAACACCATATATTTT.